This T cell receptor beta chain was identified in a study of blood T cell repertoires in COVID-19. Measured with immunoSEQ multiplex PCR; TCRdb has only the in-frame clones, and not every one. The data hold 250,000 to 300,000 clones, with around 90% observed a single time. CDR1 is MDHEN and CDR2 is SYDVKM in the germline V gene. The CDR3 extends over 15 amino acids. V gave up 2 bases and J gave up 2 bases; unmatched junction bases: 3. Those who participated ranged in age from roughly 18 to 90 years and resided in about two dozen US areas. The chain links TRBV28 to TRBJ1-3; TRBD1 matches 7 bases. Sequencing was done on a sample of PBMCs or T cells enriched from blood (not recorded which). The source of this sequence is a woman aged 30 to 39 who had recovered from COVID-19. This chain's CDR3 is CASSLIGGAGNTIYF. CDR3 sequence (DNA): TGTGCCAGCAGTTTAATAGGGGGCGCTGGAAACACCATATATTTT.